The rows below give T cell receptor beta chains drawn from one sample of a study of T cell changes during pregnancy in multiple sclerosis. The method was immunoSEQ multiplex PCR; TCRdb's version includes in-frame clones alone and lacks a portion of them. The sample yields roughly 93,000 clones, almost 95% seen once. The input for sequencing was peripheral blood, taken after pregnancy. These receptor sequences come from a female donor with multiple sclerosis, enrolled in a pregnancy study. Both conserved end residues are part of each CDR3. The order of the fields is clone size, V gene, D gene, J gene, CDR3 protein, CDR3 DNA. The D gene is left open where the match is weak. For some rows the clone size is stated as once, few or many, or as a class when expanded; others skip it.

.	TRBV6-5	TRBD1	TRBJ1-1	CASRLLGQSAFF	TGTGCCAGCAGATTACTGGGACAGTCAGCTTTCTTT
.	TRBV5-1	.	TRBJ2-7	CASSLGLEGLFEQYF	TGCGCCAGCAGCTTGGGACTAGAAGGTCTTTTCGAGCAGTACTTC
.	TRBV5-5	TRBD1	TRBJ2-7	CASSWGGTGPSEQYF	TGTGCCAGCAGCTGGGGGGGGACAGGGCCCAGCGAGCAGTACTTC
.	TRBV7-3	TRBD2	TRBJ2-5	CASRRGTSGGQETQYF	TGTGCCAGCAGGCGCGGGACTAGCGGGGGACAAGAGACCCAGTACTTC
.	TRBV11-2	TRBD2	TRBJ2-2	CASSSGSGGAPGELFF	TGTGCCAGCAGCTCAGGGAGCGGGGGGGCCCCCGGGGAGCTGTTTTTT
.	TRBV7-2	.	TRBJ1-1	CASSFLTEAFF	TGTGCCAGCAGCTTCCTCACTGAAGCTTTCTTT
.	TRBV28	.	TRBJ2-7	CASSSRAGTYEQYF	TGTGCCAGCAGCTCCCGGGCGGGAACCTACGAGCAGTACTTC
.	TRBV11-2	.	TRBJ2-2	CASSLEPPVRGTGELFF	TGTGCCAGCAGCTTAGAACCACCCGTAAGGGGGACCGGGGAGCTGTTTTTT
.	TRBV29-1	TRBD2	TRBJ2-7	CSVDQRENSYEQYF	TGCAGCGTTGATCAGCGGGAGAACTCCTACGAGCAGTACTTC
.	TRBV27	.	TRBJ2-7	CASSSPLRQTAYEQYF	TGTGCCAGCAGTAGCCCCCTTAGACAGACAGCCTACGAGCAGTACTTC
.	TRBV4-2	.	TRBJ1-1	CASSQEATVMNTEAFF	TGTGCCAGCAGCCAAGAGGCTACAGTTATGAACACTGAAGCTTTCTTT
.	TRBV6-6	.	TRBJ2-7	CASGGLSYEQYF	TGTGCCAGCGGGGGGTTATCCTACGAGCAGTACTTC
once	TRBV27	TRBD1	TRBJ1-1	CASSQGQGVTEAFF	TGTGCCAGCAGTCAAGGACAGGGCGTAACTGAAGCTTTCTTT
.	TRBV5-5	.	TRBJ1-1	CASSFIFGDTEAFF	TGTGCCAGCAGCTTTATATTCGGGGACACTGAAGCTTTCTTT
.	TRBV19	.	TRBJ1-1	CASRSSGEAFF	TGTGCCAGTAGATCCTCCGGTGAAGCTTTCTTT
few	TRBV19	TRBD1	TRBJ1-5	CASSQWTGINQPQHF	TGTGCCAGTAGTCAATGGACAGGGATCAATCAGCCCCAGCATTTT
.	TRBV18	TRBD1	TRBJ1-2	CASSTTGDNYGYTF	TGTGCCAGCTCAACGACAGGGGATAACTATGGCTACACCTTC
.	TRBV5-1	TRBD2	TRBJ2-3	CASSQGLAGLTSDTQYF	TGCGCCAGCAGCCAGGGACTAGCGGGATTAACTTCAGATACGCAGTATTTT
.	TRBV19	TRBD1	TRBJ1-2	CASSKTGSDGYTF	TGTGCCAGTAGTAAGACAGGGAGTGATGGCTACACCTTC
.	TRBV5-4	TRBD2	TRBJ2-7	CASSYSGTAYEQYF	TGTGCCAGCAGCTATAGCGGGACGGCCTACGAGCAGTACTTC
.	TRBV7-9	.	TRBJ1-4	CASSLGQGQNEKLFF	TGTGCCAGCAGCTTGGGGCAGGGGCAAAATGAAAAACTGTTTTTT
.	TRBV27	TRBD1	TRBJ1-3	CASSLTGESGNTIYF	TGTGCCAGCAGTTTAACAGGGGAATCCGGAAACACCATATATTTT
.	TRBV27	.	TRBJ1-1	CASSSPRTEAFF	TGTGCCAGCAGTTCCCCGCGCACTGAAGCTTTCTTT
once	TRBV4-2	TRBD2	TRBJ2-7	CASSPGGGKGYEQYF	TGTGCCAGCAGTCCCGGGGGGGGTAAGGGCTACGAGCAGTACTTC
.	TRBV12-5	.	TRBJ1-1	CASGLVPSGSTNTEAFF	TGTGCTAGTGGTTTGGTACCGTCAGGGTCTACCAACACTGAAGCTTTCTTT
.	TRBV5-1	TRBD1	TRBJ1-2	CASSRDSPLYGYTF	TGCGCCAGCAGCCGGGACAGTCCGCTCTATGGCTACACCTTC
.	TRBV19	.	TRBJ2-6	CASTPLGANVLTF	TGTGCCAGTACTCCCCTTGGGGCCAACGTCCTGACTTTC
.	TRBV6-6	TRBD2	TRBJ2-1	CASTREGGTYNEQFF	TGTGCCAGCACCCGGGAGGGAGGTACCTACAATGAGCAGTTCTTC
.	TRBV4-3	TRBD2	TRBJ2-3	CASSRAGPYGADTQYF	TGCGCCAGCAGCCGAGCGGGACCCTATGGGGCAGATACGCAGTATTTT
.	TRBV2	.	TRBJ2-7	CASSDYVFRYEQYF	TGTGCCAGCAGTGATTACGTGTTCAGATACGAGCAGTACTTC
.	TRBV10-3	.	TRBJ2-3	CAISDLTDTQYF	TGTGCCATCAGTGATTTAACAGATACGCAGTATTTT
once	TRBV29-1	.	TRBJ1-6	CSVGAGEGSPLHF	TGCAGCGTTGGGGCAGGGGAGGGCTCACCCCTCCACTTT
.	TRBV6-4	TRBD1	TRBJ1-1	CASSAGQGWSTEAFF	TGTGCCAGCAGTGCCGGACAGGGGTGGAGCACTGAAGCTTTCTTT
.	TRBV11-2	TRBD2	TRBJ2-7	CASSLDSSGGAYEQYF	TGTGCCAGCAGCTTAGATTCTAGCGGGGGGGCCTACGAGCAGTACTTC
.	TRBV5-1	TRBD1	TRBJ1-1	CASSFQGETEAFF	TGCGCCAGCAGCTTCCAGGGGGAAACTGAAGCTTTCTTT
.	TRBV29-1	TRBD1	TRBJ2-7	CSVEVRTGTASYEQYF	TGCAGCGTTGAAGTCAGAACCGGGACAGCCTCCTACGAGCAGTACTTC
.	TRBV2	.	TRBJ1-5	CASREEARPQHF	TGTGCCAGCAGGGAGGAAGCCCGACCCCAGCATTTT
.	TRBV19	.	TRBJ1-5	CASSYDTSNQPQHF	TGTGCCAGTAGTTACGACACGAGCAATCAGCCCCAGCATTTT